The 9 T cell receptor beta chains given below trace back to one sample, sequenced in a study of T cell changes during pregnancy in multiple sclerosis. Some clones are missing from TCRdb's copy, which holds only in-frame ones; the method was immunoSEQ multiplex PCR. The data hold approximately 85,000 clones, with 94% observed a single time. The specimen was peripheral blood, collected in the third trimester of pregnancy. Every receptor here comes from a female donor with multiple sclerosis, enrolled in a pregnancy study.

V is TRBV30 and J is TRBJ2-7, with 11 bases identical to TRBD1. The junction had 5 bases not matched to a gene; V was cut back by 1 base and J by 6 bases. CDR1 is GTSNPN and CDR2 is SVGIG in the germline V gene (reference sequence). CDR3 size: 14 residues. The CDR3 bases are TGTGCCTGGAGTGGAGGGACAGGGGGACTCGAGCAGTACTTC. It codes for CAWSGGTGGLEQYF.

V gene TRBV30 combines with J gene TRBJ2-5, with D possibly matching TRBD2 (6 bases). The germline V gene encodes CDR1 GTSNPN and CDR2 SVGIG (reference sequence). This CDR3 is 14 amino acids long. Trimming took 0 bases from V and 4 from J, leaving 12 bases between them. CDR3 bases: TGTGCCTGGAGTGTAGGAGGGGCTCGAGAGACCCAGTACTTC. The encoded protein is CAWSVGGARETQYF. The whole variable domain, remainder taken from reference TRBV30 and TRBJ2-5, is SQTIHQWPATLVQPVGSPLSLECTVEGTSNPNLYWYRQAAGRGLQLLFYSVGIGQISSEVPQNLSASRPQDRQFILSSKKLLLSDSGFYLCAWSVGGARETQYFGPGTRLLVL.

The chain joins TRBV6-5 to TRBJ2-3, with TRBD2 matching 8 bases. CDR1 MNHEY and CDR2 SVGAGI come from the germline V gene. Trimming removed 7 bases from V and 2 bases from J; junction bases left unmatched: 8. The CDR3 contains 15 residues. CDR3 in amino acids: CASTQRGGFTDTQYF. CDR3 coding DNA: TGTGCCAGCACCCAACGGGGGGGATTCACAGATACGCAGTATTTT.

This rearrangement joins TRBV6-5 to TRBJ2-2; TRBD1 aligns across 8 bases. The germline V gene encodes CDR1 MNHEY and CDR2 SVGAGI. V lost 5 bases and J lost 2; bases outside the gene matches: 4. The CDR3 contains 15 residues. This CDR3 is CASSVGQANTGELFF. The DNA for the CDR3 is TGTGCCAGCAGTGTGGGACAGGCTAACACCGGGGAGCTGTTTTTT.

The chain combines TRBV6-1 with TRBJ1-5; weak D call: TRBD1 (6 bases). Germline lookup yields CDR1 MNHNS and CDR2 SASEGT. This CDR3 spans 15 amino acids. Trimming shortened V by 3 bases and J by 4 bases, and 13 bases separated the two germline ends. CDR3 bases: TGTGCCAGCAGTGACTACAGGGTGCCGAATCAGCCCCAGCATTTT. This gives the protein CASSDYRVPNQPQHF.

V is TRBV9 and J is TRBJ2-1; the D is unclear. The germline V gene has CDR1 SGDLS and CDR2 YYNGEE. V was shortened by 5 bases and J by 6 bases, with 6 bases between the two germline ends. This CDR3 is built from 11 residues. This chain's CDR3 is CASRAGNEQFF. DNA of the CDR3: TGTGCCAGCAGGGCTGGCAATGAGCAGTTCTTC.

The chain joins TRBV7-3 to TRBJ2-1; TRBD1 matches 9 bases. CDR1 and CDR2 from the germline V gene are SGHTA and FQGTGA. The CDR3 is made up of 16 amino acids. J lost 7 bases, V lost 2 bases, and 9 bases had no gene match. Here the CDR3 DNA reads TGTGCCAGCAGCTTATATCGATCACAGGGGGCGAATGAGCAGTTCTTC. It translates to CASSLYRSQGANEQFF.

The chain links TRBV2 to TRBJ1-4, with a tentative D call TRBD1 (5 bases). This CDR3 has 15 amino acids. CDR1 is SNHLY and CDR2 is FYNNEI in the germline V gene. Trimming left V 2 bases short and J 8 bases short, with 15 bases between. CDR3 nucleotide sequence: TGTGCCAGCAGTGAAAGCGGGGCCGAAGGCGAAAAACTGTTTTTT. Amino acid sequence: CASSESGAEGEKLFF.

V usage is TRBV9 and J usage is TRBJ1-2; D is ambiguous. Germline V lookup: CDR1 SGDLS, CDR2 YYNGEE. Trimming removed 2 bases at V and 7 bases at J, with 9 bases between. The CDR3 covers 12 residues. The CDR3 DNA reads as TGTGCCAGCAGCGTCGAAGGCGGTGGCTACACCTTC. It is translated as CASSVEGGGYTF.